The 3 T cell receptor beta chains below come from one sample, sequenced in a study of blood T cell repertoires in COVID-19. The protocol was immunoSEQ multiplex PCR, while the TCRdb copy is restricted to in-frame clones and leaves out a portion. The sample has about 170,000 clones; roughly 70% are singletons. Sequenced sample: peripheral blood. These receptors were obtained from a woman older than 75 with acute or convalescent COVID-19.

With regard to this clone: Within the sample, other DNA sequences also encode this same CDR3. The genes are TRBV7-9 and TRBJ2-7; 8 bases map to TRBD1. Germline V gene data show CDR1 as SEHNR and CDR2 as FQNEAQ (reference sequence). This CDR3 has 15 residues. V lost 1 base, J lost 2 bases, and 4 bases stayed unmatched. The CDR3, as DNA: TGTGCCAGCAGCTTAGGAGGGACAGGTGCCTACGAGCAGTACTTC. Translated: CASSLGGTGAYEQYF.

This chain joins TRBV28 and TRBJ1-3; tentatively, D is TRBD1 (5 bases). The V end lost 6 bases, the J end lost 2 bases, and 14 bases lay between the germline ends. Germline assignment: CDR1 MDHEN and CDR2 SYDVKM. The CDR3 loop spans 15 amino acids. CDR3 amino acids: CASSSGGGTGNTIYF. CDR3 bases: TGTGCCAGCAGCTCGGGGGGGGGAACTGGAAACACCATATATTTT.

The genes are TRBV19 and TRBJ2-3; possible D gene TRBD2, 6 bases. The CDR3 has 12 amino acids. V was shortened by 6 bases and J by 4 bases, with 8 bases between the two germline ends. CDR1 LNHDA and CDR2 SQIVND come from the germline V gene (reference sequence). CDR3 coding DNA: TGTGCCAGTAGGGGACTGTCAGATACGCAGTATTTT. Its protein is CASRGLSDTQYF.